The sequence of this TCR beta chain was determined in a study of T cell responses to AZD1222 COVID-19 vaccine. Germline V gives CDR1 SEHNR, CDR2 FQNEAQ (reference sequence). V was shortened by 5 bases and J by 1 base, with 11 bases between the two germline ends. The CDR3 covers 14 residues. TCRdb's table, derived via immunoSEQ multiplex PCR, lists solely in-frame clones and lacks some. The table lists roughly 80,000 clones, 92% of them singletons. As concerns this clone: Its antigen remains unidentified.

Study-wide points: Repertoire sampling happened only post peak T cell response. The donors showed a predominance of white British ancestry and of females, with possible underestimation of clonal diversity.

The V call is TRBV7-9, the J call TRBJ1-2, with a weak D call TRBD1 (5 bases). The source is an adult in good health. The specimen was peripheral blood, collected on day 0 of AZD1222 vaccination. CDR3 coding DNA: TGTGCCAGCAGCCTATTGGACAATAACTATGGCTACACCTTC. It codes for CASSLLDNNYGYTF.